The rows below give T cell receptor beta chains drawn from one sample of a study of shared clonotypes between healthy human individuals. This table comes from immunoSEQ multiplex PCR, and its TCRdb copy is limited to in-frame clones, with some not included. The table includes around 2.1 million clones, about 92% detected once. The sample comprised naive CD8+ T cells from PBMCs. Every receptor here comes from a man younger than 35 in good health. Some clones in this sample may be carry-over from other donors' samples. The CDR3 runs from the conserved cysteine through the conserved F or W. The D gene is left open where the match is weak. Some rows have no size entry. The others give once, few or many, or a class for an expanded clone.

D: NA; J: TRBJ2-7; size: once; V: TRBV11-2; DNA: TGTGCCAGCAGCCCGCGGGACAACTACGAGCAGTACTTC; CDR3: CASSPRDNYEQYF
D: NA; J: TRBJ2-2; size: NA; V: TRBV10-3; DNA: TGTGCCATCAGTGAGTATGGCGGAAACACCGGGGAGCTGTTTTTT; CDR3: CAISEYGGNTGELFF
D: TRBD2; J: TRBJ2-1; size: NA; V: TRBV13; DNA: TGTGCCAGCAGCCGACTAGCAAATGAGCAGTTCTTC; CDR3: CASSRLANEQFF
D: TRBD2; J: TRBJ2-5; size: NA; V: TRBV28; DNA: TGTGCCAGCAGTCCCGCCAGGGGAGTATTAGCGGGGCAAGAGACCCAGTACTTC; CDR3: CASSPARGVLAGQETQYF
D: NA; J: TRBJ1-5; size: NA; V: TRBV19; DNA: TGTGCCAGTAGATGGGAGGGGCAGGGGACGTACCAGCCCCAGCATTTT; CDR3: CASRWEGQGTYQPQHF
D: NA; J: TRBJ2-2; size: NA; V: TRBV7-7; DNA: TGTGCCAGCAGCCTCTCTACCGGGGAGCTGTTTTTT; CDR3: CASSLSTGELFF
D: TRBD2; J: TRBJ2-1; size: NA; V: TRBV9; DNA: TGTGCCAGCAGCGTAGTAGCTAGCGGGAGCAATGAGCAGTTCTTC; CDR3: CASSVVASGSNEQFF
D: TRBD2; J: TRBJ2-7; size: NA; V: TRBV7-9; DNA: TGTGCCAGCAGCCTAGGGACTACCGAGCAGTACTTC; CDR3: CASSLGTTEQYF
D: NA; J: TRBJ1-1; size: NA; V: TRBV6-5; DNA: TGTGCCAGCAGAAGTAACAGGGCGAACACTGAAGCTTTCTTT; CDR3: CASRSNRANTEAFF
D: NA; J: TRBJ2-7; size: NA; V: TRBV4-2; DNA: TGTGCCAGCAGCCAAGAAGTGCGGGCAGACTACGAGCAGTACTTC; CDR3: CASSQEVRADYEQYF
D: NA; J: TRBJ2-7; size: NA; V: TRBV28; DNA: TGTGCCAGCAGTTCCAACAGGGTTTCGGACGAGCAGTACTTC; CDR3: CASSSNRVSDEQYF
D: NA; J: TRBJ1-1; size: NA; V: TRBV5-1; DNA: TGCGCCAGCAGCTTCGGGGATGGGCGCACTGAAGCTTTCTTT; CDR3: CASSFGDGRTEAFF
D: TRBD2; J: TRBJ2-7; size: once; V: TRBV29-1; DNA: TGCAGCGTTGTAGCGGGACCCTACGAGCAGTACTTC; CDR3: CSVVAGPYEQYF
D: NA; J: TRBJ1-1; size: NA; V: TRBV7-6; DNA: TGTGCCAGCAGCTTAGGTCCGGGTGAAGCTTTCTTT; CDR3: CASSLGPGEAFF
D: TRBD2; J: TRBJ2-1; size: NA; V: TRBV7-9; DNA: TGTGCCAGCAGCCCCGGGACTAGCGGGAACTACTACAATGAGCAGTTCTTC; CDR3: CASSPGTSGNYYNEQFF
D: NA; J: TRBJ1-1; size: NA; V: TRBV19; DNA: TGTGCCAGTAGTATAGGATTGGGTGCCACTGAAGCTTTCTTT; CDR3: CASSIGLGATEAFF
D: NA; J: TRBJ2-4; size: NA; V: TRBV6-6; DNA: TGTGCCAGCAGTTACTCGAAGATTCTAGCCAAAAACATTCAGTACTTC; CDR3: CASSYSKILAKNIQYF
D: NA; J: TRBJ1-3; size: NA; V: TRBV19; DNA: TGTGCCAGTACCTGGGGACGTGGAAACACCATATATTTT; CDR3: CASTWGRGNTIYF
D: NA; J: TRBJ2-2; size: NA; V: TRBV27; DNA: TGTGCCAGCAGTGGTAACACCGGGGAGCTGTTTTTT; CDR3: CASSGNTGELFF
D: TRBD2; J: TRBJ2-5; size: NA; V: TRBV29-1; DNA: TGCAGCGGCAAGCGGGAGGTTGAGGAGACCCAGTACTTC; CDR3: CSGKREVEETQYF
D: TRBD1; J: TRBJ2-3; size: NA; V: TRBV15; DNA: TGTGCCACCAGCAGAGGGGGGACAGGGGCGGGCACAGATACGCAGTATTTT; CDR3: CATSRGGTGAGTDTQYF
D: NA; J: TRBJ1-4; size: NA; V: TRBV4-1; DNA: TGCGCCAGCAGCCAAGCTCCCAAATCTAATGAAAAACTGTTTTTT; CDR3: CASSQAPKSNEKLFF
D: TRBD1; J: TRBJ1-2; size: NA; V: TRBV28; DNA: TGTGCCAGCAGCCCAATCGTTGGGACAGAGAACTATGGCTACACCTTC; CDR3: CASSPIVGTENYGYTF
D: TRBD1; J: TRBJ2-7; size: NA; V: TRBV5-4; DNA: TGTGCCAGCAGCGGTCCGGGACAGGGGATCTACGAGCAGTACTTC; CDR3: CASSGPGQGIYEQYF
D: TRBD2; J: TRBJ2-7; size: once; V: TRBV7-6; DNA: TGTGCCAGCAGCTTAGACTTTCCTAGTCTAGCGGGAGAGGTCGGGCAGTACTTC; CDR3: CASSLDFPSLAGEVGQYF
D: TRBD1; J: TRBJ1-1; size: NA; V: TRBV19; DNA: TGTGCCAGTAAAGGGACAGGGTATTCGAACACTGAAGCTTTCTTT; CDR3: CASKGTGYSNTEAFF
D: NA; J: TRBJ1-2; size: NA; V: TRBV28; DNA: TGTGCCAGCAGTTTAGGTGGACTGTATGGCTACACCTTC; CDR3: CASSLGGLYGYTF
D: TRBD1; J: TRBJ2-7; size: NA; V: TRBV5-1; DNA: TGCGCCAGCAGCGCGTACCAGACAGGGGGCTTCTACGAGCAGTACTTC; CDR3: CASSAYQTGGFYEQYF
D: NA; J: TRBJ2-5; size: NA; V: TRBV15; DNA: TGTGCCACCAGCAGCCGTGGGGCAAAACCGCAAGAGACCCAGTACTTC; CDR3: CATSSRGAKPQETQYF
D: TRBD2; J: TRBJ2-7; size: NA; V: TRBV28; DNA: TGTGCCAGCAGTTCGGAGACTAGCCATATGTACGTCACCTACGAGCAGTACTTC; CDR3: CASSSETSHMYVTYEQYF
D: NA; J: TRBJ2-1; size: NA; V: TRBV7-2; DNA: TGTGCCAGCAGCTCGGAACCGTTCGGCTCCTACAATGAGCAGTTCTTC; CDR3: CASSSEPFGSYNEQFF
D: NA; J: TRBJ2-7; size: NA; V: TRBV30; DNA: TGTGCCTGGAGCGCCCGCGGGCTGTACGAGCAGTACTTC; CDR3: CAWSARGLYEQYF
D: NA; J: TRBJ2-1; size: NA; V: TRBV9; DNA: TGTGCCAGCAGCGTAGAGGGCAGGGTCGGCAATGAGCAGTTCTTC; CDR3: CASSVEGRVGNEQFF
D: TRBD1; J: TRBJ2-1; size: NA; V: TRBV2; DNA: TGTGCCACCATTTCCGGGACAGATCCCAATGAGCAGTTCTTC; CDR3: CATISGTDPNEQFF
D: NA; J: TRBJ2-7; size: NA; V: TRBV19; DNA: TGTGCCAGTAGTATAGGCCGGGGATCCTACGAGCAGTACTTC; CDR3: CASSIGRGSYEQYF
D: TRBD2; J: TRBJ2-5; size: NA; V: TRBV6-6; DNA: TGTGCCAGCGGAGGGGCGGGGGTATGGGAGACCCAGTACTTC; CDR3: CASGGAGVWETQYF
D: NA; J: TRBJ2-1; size: NA; V: TRBV27; DNA: TGTGCCAGCAGCAACCGGGGTGATCCGCTTGATGAGCAGTTCTTC; CDR3: CASSNRGDPLDEQFF
D: TRBD2; J: TRBJ2-1; size: once; V: TRBV29-1; DNA: TGCAGCGTCGAGCTGACTAGCGGGAGGGCCGGTGAGCAGTTCTTC; CDR3: CSVELTSGRAGEQFF
D: TRBD1; J: TRBJ2-2; size: NA; V: TRBV27; DNA: TGTGCCAGCAGTTTATTTATGACAGGGTCCGGGGAGCTGTTTTTT; CDR3: CASSLFMTGSGELFF
D: NA; J: TRBJ1-5; size: once; V: TRBV27; DNA: TGTGCCAGCAGTCCTCGAGGGGGGGGTCAGCCCCAGCATTTT; CDR3: CASSPRGGGQPQHF